Listed here are 10 T cell receptor beta chains from one sample, sequenced in a study of blood T cell repertoires in COVID-19. Clones were sequenced by immunoSEQ multiplex PCR, and TCRdb holds only the in-frame ones, with some missing. The sample holds tens of thousands of clones, over 75% seen once. Sequencing input: peripheral blood. These receptors originate from a man aged 65 to 85 with acute or convalescent COVID-19.

The chain joins TRBV6-5 to TRBJ2-3; the D is unclear. V was pared by 8 bases and J by 0 bases, with 6 bases between. The CDR3 has 12 amino acids. Germline V gene sequence: CDR1 MNHEY, CDR2 SVGAGI. DNA of the CDR3: TGTGCCAGCCGGTCTAGCACAGATACGCAGTATTTT. It specifies CASRSSTDTQYF.

The J gene is TRBJ1-1, the V gene TRBV18; possible D gene TRBD1, 5 bases. Germline-derived CDR1 and CDR2 are KGHSH and LQKENI. There are 15 residues in the CDR3. Trimming cost V 3 bases and J 8 bases, with 19 bases left between them. Here the CDR3 DNA reads TGTGCCAGCTCACCCGAAGGCCTTCCATCAGGGGAAGCTTTCTTT. It codes for CASSPEGLPSGEAFF.

As concerns this clone: Other DNA sequences from this sample encode an identical CDR3 as well. J is TRBJ2-3 and V is TRBV28; TRBD2 matches at 9 bases. V trimming: 2 bases; J trimming: 4 bases; junction bases outside the gene matches: 1. Germline CDR1 and CDR2: MDHEN and SYDVKM. CDR3 length: 14 amino acids. The CDR3 coding sequence is TGTGCCAGCAGTTTAGCGGGGGGGGCAGATACGCAGTATTTT. Translation gives CASSLAGGADTQYF.

This rearrangement joins TRBV28 to TRBJ1-1, with 9 bases matching TRBD1. In germline, CDR1 is MDHEN, CDR2 SYDVKM. V lost 5 bases, J lost 5 bases, and 6 bases stayed unmatched. This CDR3 has 14 amino acids. The CDR3 is CASSPNGQGTEAFF. CDR3 DNA sequence: TGTGCCAGCAGTCCTAACGGACAGGGGACTGAAGCTTTCTTT.

The rearrangement uses TRBV28 and TRBJ1-1, with TRBD1 matching 7 bases. With 6 bases clipped from V and 7 bases from J, the junction kept 8 bases outside the gene matches. The CDR3 sequence is 13 residues long. Germline CDR1 and CDR2: MDHEN and SYDVKM. DNA for the CDR3: TGTGCCAGCAGGATCGGACAGGAAATTGAAGCTTTCTTT. Its protein is CASRIGQEIEAFF.

This chain uses TRBV2 with TRBJ2-1; TRBD1 matches at 8 bases. Germline CDR1 is SNHLY and CDR2 is FYNNEI. CDR3 length: 13 residues. V shed 4 bases, J shed 7 bases, and the junction held 3 bases outside the gene matches. Here the CDR3 DNA reads TGTGCCAGCAGTGGGGACAGGCAGAATGAGCAGTTCTTC. Residues: CASSGDRQNEQFF. Together with reference TRBV2 and TRBJ2-1, the CDR3 gives the full variable domain: EPEVTQTPSHQVTQMGQEVILRCVPISNHLYFYWYRQILGQKVEFLVSFYNNEISEKSEIFDDQFSVERPDGSNFTLKIRSTKLEDSAMYFCASSGDRQNEQFFGPGTRLTVL.

V usage is TRBV7-8 and J usage is TRBJ1-2, with D perhaps matching TRBD1 (5 bases). Trimming left V 5 bases short and J 7 bases short, with 20 bases between. Germline-derived CDR1 and CDR2 are SGHVS and FQNEAQ. The CDR3 runs 15 residues. CDR3 residues: CASSLTGEGRRGYTF. In DNA, the CDR3 is TGTGCCAGCAGCCTAACGGGGGAGGGCAGGCGTGGCTACACCTTC.

V and J are TRBV4-3 and TRBJ1-2; D is possibly TRBD1 (6 bases). V was trimmed by 2 bases and J by 6 bases, leaving 13 bases between them. The CDR3 covers 14 residues. CDR1 is LGHNA and CDR2 is YSLEER in the germline V gene. CDR3 residues: CASSQQGIGDGYTF. CDR3 nucleotides: TGCGCCAGCAGCCAACAGGGGATCGGCGATGGCTACACCTTC.

The sample holds one count of this clone. This sequence joins TRBV19 and TRBJ2-5, with 10 bases aligning to TRBD2. Germline assignment: CDR1 LNHDA and CDR2 SQIVND (reference sequence). The junction had 3 bases not matched to a gene; V was cut back by 5 bases and J by 3 bases. CDR3 length equals 14 residues. The CDR3 region has the DNA TGTGCCAGTAGTTGGAGCGGGGGGGAAGAGACCCAGTACTTC. Translation: CASSWSGGEETQYF.

The chain uses TRBV7-2 and TRBJ1-2; D is possibly TRBD1 (6 bases). Germline V gives CDR1 SGHTA, CDR2 FQGNSA. This CDR3 has 12 residues. V lost 3 bases and J 8 bases, leaving 10 bases between the germline ends. CDR3 DNA: TGTGCCAGCAGCTTGAACAGGGAAGGCTACACCTTC. Amino acids: CASSLNREGYTF.